This section outlines one T cell receptor beta chain sequence together with its context. Antigen unknown. The V segment lost 4 bases and the J segment 4 bases; nucleotides outside the gene matches: 7. Germline lookup yields CDR1 SGHRS and CDR2 YFSETQ. The CDR3 loop spans 14 amino acids. The sample's treatment: roughly 10-day PBMC culture with coronavirus spike peptide pools or control peptides (ViraFEST assay). This record comes from a study of vaccination and CD4 T cells after COVID-19. Cultured CD4+ T-cell DNA underwent Oncomine TCR Beta short-read sequencing. MiXCR, applied by TCRdb to the PCR reads, yields one record per CDR3 protein. This sample carries fewer than 15,000 distinct CDR3 sequences, roughly two fifths of them seen once, and the ten largest clones take roughly 8%.

The chain links TRBV5-1 to TRBJ1-2, with 7 bases that match TRBD1. This clonotype originated in a human donor who had recovered from COVID-19. The sample taken for sequencing was CD4+ T cells from blood, cultured in vitro. This chain's CDR3 is CASSLLQGPYGYTF. The CDR3 DNA is TGCGCCAGCAGCCTTCTACAGGGGCCCTATGGCTACACCTTC.